The rows below give T cell receptor beta chains drawn from one sample of a study of cytomegalovirus exposure and HLA in healthy donors. Repertoires were generated with immunoSEQ multiplex PCR, while TCRdb's copy carries only in-frame clones and drops some. The sample gives hundreds of thousands of clones, approximately 70% of which show up once; 1.8% is in the top ten. Sequenced material: PBMCs. Source of these receptors: a woman in her 30s in good health and CMV-seronegative. The CDR3 runs from the conserved cysteine through the conserved F or W. Each record gives: J gene, clone size, V gene, D gene, CDR3 protein, CDR3 DNA. A D gene is named only where the DNA matches it firmly. Where a row states a size, it is once, few, many or the class of an expanded clone; other rows omit it.

>TRBJ1-3|-|TRBV28|TRBD1
CASSLPRDRGHSGNTIYF
TGTGCCAGCAGTTTACCTCGGGACAGGGGGCACTCTGGAAACACCATATATTTT
>TRBJ2-1|once|TRBV6-1|TRBD2
CASSLAGGAYNEQFF
TGTGCCAGCAGCCTAGCGGGGGGCGCCTACAATGAGCAGTTCTTC
>TRBJ2-7|-|TRBV5-1|TRBD2
CASSSGATLAGGFEQYF
TGCGCCAGCAGCTCCGGGGCCACACTAGCGGGAGGCTTCGAGCAGTACTTC
>TRBJ2-7|few|TRBV2|-
CASSEFPDRPYEQYF
TGTGCCAGCAGTGAGTTCCCCGACAGGCCCTACGAGCAGTACTTC
>TRBJ2-7|-|TRBV6-1|-
CASNRQGGYEQYF
TGTGCCAGCAACAGACAGGGAGGCTACGAGCAGTACTTC
>TRBJ2-1|-|TRBV2|TRBD2
CASSEEAGAAYEQFF
TGTGCCAGCAGTGAAGAAGCGGGAGCAGCATATGAGCAGTTCTTC
>TRBJ2-5|-|TRBV5-6|TRBD2
CASSLSSGVQETQYF
TGTGCCAGCAGCTTATCGAGCGGGGTACAAGAGACCCAGTACTTC
>TRBJ1-4|-|TRBV6-5|-
CASSNPGSEKLFF
TGTGCCAGCAGTAACCCTGGGAGCGAAAAACTGTTTTTT
>TRBJ1-1|once|TRBV2|-
CATQDSEAFF
TGTGCCACTCAGGACAGCGAAGCTTTCTTT
>TRBJ2-5|-|TRBV5-1|TRBD2
CASSKPSSGVKETQYF
TGCGCCAGCAGCAAACCAAGTAGCGGGGTCAAAGAGACCCAGTACTTC
>TRBJ1-1|-|TRBV7-3|-
CASSSQGPGTEAFF
TGTGCCAGCAGCTCACAGGGTCCGGGTACTGAAGCTTTCTTT
>TRBJ2-7|-|TRBV28|-
CASTPRAGVGEQYF
TGTGCCAGCACCCCAAGGGCAGGGGTAGGGGAGCAGTACTTC
>TRBJ1-4|-|TRBV30|-
CAWKGGINEKLFF
TGTGCCTGGAAAGGAGGGATTAATGAAAAACTGTTTTTT
>TRBJ2-3|-|TRBV18|-
CASSPTTVTDTQYF
TGTGCCAGCTCACCAACGACAGTCACAGATACGCAGTATTTT
>TRBJ2-7|-|TRBV4-1|TRBD1
CASSQEQGPYEQYF
TGCGCCAGCAGCCAAGAACAGGGGCCCTACGAGCAGTACTTC
>TRBJ2-5|-|TRBV4-2|-
CASSPSTLGETQYF
TGTGCCAGCAGCCCTTCCACCCTCGGGGAGACCCAGTACTTC
>TRBJ1-2|few|TRBV7-9|-
CASSLGGDYGYTF
TGTGCCAGCAGCTTGGGAGGGGACTATGGCTACACCTTC
>TRBJ2-3|few|TRBV6-5|-
CASADRHTDTQYF
TGTGCCAGTGCCGACAGGCACACAGATACGCAGTATTTT
>TRBJ1-1|few|TRBV4-2|-
CASSRVLYTEAFF
TGTGCCAGCAGCCGCGTACTTTACACTGAAGCTTTCTTT
>TRBJ2-1|-|TRBV2|TRBD2
CASWAGGPGNEQFF
TGTGCCAGCTGGGCGGGAGGGCCGGGCAATGAGCAGTTCTTC
>TRBJ2-3|few|TRBV7-9|TRBD2
CASSFRGGPDTQYF
TGTGCCAGCAGCTTCCGGGGGGGCCCAGATACGCAGTATTTT
>TRBJ2-7|-|TRBV30|TRBD1
CASNRGFSYEQYF
TGTGCCTCCAACAGGGGCTTCTCCTACGAGCAGTACTTC
>TRBJ1-1|-|TRBV5-8|-
CASSSMTGGNTEAFF
TGTGCCAGCAGCTCTATGACAGGCGGGAACACTGAAGCTTTCTTT
>TRBJ2-5|-|TRBV11-3|-
CASSPLTGFVFETQYF
TGTGCCAGCAGCCCTCTTACAGGGTTCGTTTTCGAGACCCAGTACTTC
>TRBJ2-5|few|TRBV5-5|-
CASGLYDSLQETQYF
TGTGCCAGCGGATTATACGACAGCCTTCAAGAGACCCAGTACTTC
>TRBJ2-1|-|TRBV5-6|TRBD2
CASRWVAGGSNEQFF
TGTGCCAGCAGGTGGGTAGCGGGAGGCTCCAATGAGCAGTTCTTC
>TRBJ1-2|-|TRBV30|-
CAWSGRVYGYTF
TGTGCCTGGAGTGGCAGGGTCTATGGCTACACCTTC
>TRBJ2-7|-|TRBV21-1|-
CASSNGGENYEQYF
TGTGCCAGCAGCAACGGGGGAGAGAACTACGAGCAGTACTTC